This T cell receptor beta chain was sequenced in a study of CD8 T cells in ankylosing spondylitis. Overall study findings and caveats: There was reportedly significant enrichment of clones that were disease-linked in matched ankylosing spondylitis synovial fluid. Reactive arthritis synovial fluid and blood were previously reported to contain some motif variants. Typical of ankylosing spondylitis blood, it appeared, was a TCR beta motif of under 10 highly homologous variants. Disease-associated clones were CD8+ and fairly uncommon in peripheral blood.

The CDR3 runs 12 residues. The germline V gene has CDR1 GTSNPN and CDR2 SVGIG (reference sequence). Unmatched junction bases numbered 9, after V lost 5 bases and J lost 11 bases. TCRdb ran MiXCR on the 5' RACE reads and lists one entry per CDR3 protein. The repertoire holds roughly 400,000 distinct CDR3 sequences, with 20% to 25% as singletons. This clonotype was counted a few times. Its antigen is not known. The sequence was obtained from a male donor with ankylosing spondylitis. The chain couples TRBV30 to TRBJ1-1; the match to TRBD1 covers 9 bases. Sequencing used blood, either unsorted or a sorted T cell fraction (not recorded which). The CDR3 loop reads CAWGGQGERAFF. CDR3 coding DNA: TGTGCCTGGGGGGGACAGGGTGAGCGGGCTTTCTTT.